The next 30 T cell receptor beta chains were all read from a single sample in a study of blood T cell repertoires in COVID-19. Here immunoSEQ multiplex PCR was the method, and the copy in TCRdb shows in-frame clones only, minus some. The repertoire includes approximately 300,000 clones, roughly 85% of them detected once, and roughly 4% sits in the top ten. The sample was PBMCs or T cells enriched from blood (not recorded which). The receptors stem from a woman under 40 who had recovered from COVID-19.

To note about this clone: Other DNA sequences in the same sample also yield this CDR3. J is TRBJ2-1 and V is TRBV19; the D gene is possibly TRBD2 (6 bases). CDR1 LNHDA and CDR2 SQIVND come from the germline V gene (reference sequence). CDR3 length: 15 amino acids. Trimming took 3 bases from V and 4 from J, leaving 13 bases between them. The CDR3 DNA reads as TGTGCCAGTAGTATGGGGGGATCTTCATACAATGAGCAGTTCTTC. Amino acids: CASSMGGSSYNEQFF. The complete variable domain, with remaining parts taken from reference TRBV19 and TRBJ2-1, reads DGGITQSPKYLFRKEGQNVTLSCEQNLNHDAMYWYRQDPGQGLRLIYYSQIVNDFQKGDIAEGYSVSREKKESFPLTVTSAQKNPTAFYLCASSMGGSSYNEQFFGPGTRLTVL.

The gene calls are TRBV5-1 and TRBJ1-6, with 11 bases aligning to TRBD1. The trim removed 1 base at V and 10 bases at J, leaving 7 bases unmatched. The CDR3 sequence is 16 residues long. The germline gives CDR1 SGHRS, CDR2 YFSETQ. The CDR3 DNA reads as TGCGCCAGCAGCTTGTTATGGACAGGGGGCGGATCACCCCTCCACTTT. This encodes CASSLLWTGGGSPLHF.

This chain links TRBV28 with TRBJ1-5; possibly TRBD1 for D (6 bases). The germline V gene has CDR1 MDHEN and CDR2 SYDVKM. This CDR3 spans 12 amino acids. Trimming shortened V by 5 bases and J by 6 bases, and 8 bases separated the two germline ends. The CDR3, as DNA: TGTGCCAGCAGTGCGACAGGTCAGCCCCAGCATTTT. Encoded protein: CASSATGQPQHF.

This chain connects TRBV20-1 to TRBJ2-4; no firm D call. The CDR3 has 13 amino acids. CDR1 and CDR2 from the germline V gene are DFQATT and SNEGSKA (reference sequence). V lost 3 bases to trimming and J lost 1 base, with 7 bases between them. The CDR3 DNA reads TGCAGTGCTAGTGGCGCCGCCAAAAACATTCAGTACTTC. This codes for CSASGAAKNIQYF.

The J gene is TRBJ1-1, the V gene TRBV7-8; the D is unclear. Trimming pared 1 base from V and 0 bases from J, leaving 3 bases between. This CDR3 comprises 13 residues. Per germline, CDR1 SGHVS and CDR2 FQNEAQ. CDR3 protein: CASSLGMNTEAFF. In DNA form, the CDR3 reads TGTGCCAGCAGCTTAGGTATGAACACTGAAGCTTTCTTT.

This clone showed up just once. V gene TRBV11-1 combines with J gene TRBJ1-6; no clear D. Germline V gene data show CDR1 as SGHAT and CDR2 as FQDESV (reference sequence). CDR3 length: 15 amino acids. The ends were cut back, 5 bases at V and 8 bases at J, with 16 bases in the middle. The CDR3 DNA follows: TGTGCCAGCAGCGACCGGAACTGGGGAGATTCACCCCTCCACTTT. This gives the protein CASSDRNWGDSPLHF.

The chain is built from TRBV3-1 (or the pseudogene TRBV3-2) and TRBJ1-2; TRBD1 matches 7 bases. From germline, CDR1 is LGHDT and CDR2 YNNKEL (reference sequence). The CDR3 has 13 residues. J lost 5 bases, V lost 5 bases, and 5 bases had no gene match. DNA of the CDR3: TGTGCCAGCAGCGGACGGACAGGTTATGGCTACACCTTC. The encoded protein is CASSGRTGYGYTF.

This chain's CDR3 is CASSLDGSNTEAFF. The CDR3 nucleotides are TGTGCCAGCAGCTTAGACGGGAGCAACACTGAAGCTTTCTTT. The chain uses TRBV11-2 and TRBJ1-1, with D hard to call. Germline V lookup: CDR1 SGHAT, CDR2 FQNNGV. This CDR3 has 14 residues. V lost 0 bases, J lost 2 bases, and 7 bases lay in between.

The chain combines TRBV7-9 with TRBJ1-4; a weak D match, TRBD1 (5 bases). The CDR3 spans 14 residues. Trimming removed 5 bases from V and 8 bases from J, with 15 bases in between. Germline CDR1 and CDR2: SEHNR and FQNEAQ (reference sequence). The CDR3 DNA reads TGTGCCAGCAGCCTGGGGGGGTTGAAGGAAAAACTGTTTTTT. It translates to CASSLGGLKEKLFF.

This clone was recorded only once. This chain connects TRBV7-6 to TRBJ2-7; D might be TRBD1 (7 bases). Germline CDR1 is SGHVS and CDR2 is FNYEAQ. V dropped 1 base and J dropped 6 bases, with 10 bases sitting between them. The CDR3 totals 13 residues. CDR3 DNA: TGTGCCAGCAGCTTAGGACAGGGAGGCGAGCAGTACTTC. This translates into CASSLGQGGEQYF.

This sequence joins TRBV5-6 and TRBJ1-1; 8 bases line up with TRBD1. CDR3 length: 15 amino acids. Germline assignment: CDR1 SGHDT and CDR2 YYEEEE. Trimming took 0 bases from V and 1 from J; bases not matched to a gene: 2. The CDR3 spells CASSLAGQGNTEAFF. The CDR3 DNA reads TGTGCCAGCAGCTTGGCCGGACAGGGGAACACTGAAGCTTTCTTT.

This chain links TRBV11-1 with TRBJ2-3, with a tentative D call TRBD1 (6 bases). The V gene's germline CDR1 is SGHAT and CDR2 FQDESV (reference sequence). The length of the CDR3 is 15 residues. V was clipped by 5 bases and J by 0 bases, with 12 bases between them. The CDR3 DNA follows: TGTGCCAGCAGCGGATACAGGGTTAGCACAGATACGCAGTATTTT. Translating gives CASSGYRVSTDTQYF.

This clone was observed at least ten times. This chain links TRBV28 with TRBJ2-7; TRBD2 agrees at 10 bases. The CDR3 is 15 residues long. V lost 5 bases and J lost 0; bases outside the gene matches: 4. Germline V lookup: CDR1 MDHEN, CDR2 SYDVKM. Written as DNA, the CDR3 is TGTGCCAGCAGTGATGGACTAGCGGACTCCTACGAGCAGTACTTC. Its translation is CASSDGLADSYEQYF.

This rearrangement joins TRBV5-1 to TRBJ2-1; TRBD2 agrees at 12 bases. This CDR3 comprises 15 residues. From germline, CDR1 is SGHRS and CDR2 YFSETQ. Trimming took 4 bases from V and 10 from J; bases not matched to a gene: 9. CDR3 bases: TGCGCCAGCAGCGCGGGACTAGCGGGTTCCGGAGAGCAGTTCTTC. It codes for CASSAGLAGSGEQFF.

The rearrangement links TRBV21-1 to TRBJ1-4; TRBD1, the table's D call, was not compared with the DNA. TRBV21-1 is a documented pseudogene. This CDR3 spans 14 amino acids. CDR3 DNA sequence: TGTGCCACCCGCGAGGGACAGAAAAGTGAAAAACTGTTTTTT. Residues: CATREGQKSEKLFF.

About this clone itself: Its ends do not fully match the called genes, so a read error is possible. The V gene is TRBV7-9, the J gene TRBJ1-5; D is unclear. This CDR3 region has 17 residues. The germline V gene has CDR1 SEHNR and CDR2 FQNEAQ (reference sequence). In DNA, the CDR3 is TGTGCCAGCAGTTTAGGCCGCCGGGGAACAGAAAATCAGCCCCAGCATTTT. Protein sequence: CASSLGRRGTENQPQHF.

The chain couples TRBV7-2 to TRBJ1-2; D is perhaps TRBD1 (6 bases). The CDR3 has 18 amino acids. Germline CDR1 and CDR2: SGHTA and FQGNSA. With 0 bases removed from V and 7 bases from J, the gap between germline ends came to 24 bases. The CDR3 coding sequence is TGTGCCAGCAGCTTAGCTTTCGGGGGGTATGGGGGCGAAGGTGGCTACACCTTC. Protein product: CASSLAFGGYGGEGGYTF. The complete variable domain, with remaining parts taken from reference TRBV7-2 and TRBJ1-2, reads GAGVSQSPSNKVTEKGKDVELRCDPISGHTALYWYRQSLGQGLEFLIYFQGNSAPDKSGLPSDRFSAERTGGSVSTLTIQRTQQEDSAVYLCASSLAFGGYGGEGGYTFGSGTRLTVV.

This chain joins TRBV7-8 and TRBJ2-7, with TRBD2 matching over 8 bases. The ends lost 2 bases at V and 7 bases at J; junction bases unmatched: 7. The CDR3 is 14 residues long. Germline V gene lookup returns CDR1 SGHVS and CDR2 FQNEAQ. CDR3 region: CASSLTGLAREQYF. Written as DNA, the CDR3 is TGTGCCAGCAGCTTAACAGGACTAGCTAGGGAGCAGTACTTC.

V and J are TRBV7-9 and TRBJ2-1; D not certain. Germline lookup yields CDR1 SEHNR and CDR2 FQNEAQ (reference sequence). V was shortened by 4 bases and J by 0 bases, with 19 bases between the two germline ends. The CDR3 length is 18 residues. This chain's CDR3 is CASSSPPMVLSSYNEQFF. The CDR3 coding sequence is TGTGCCAGCAGCTCCCCGCCGATGGTGCTTAGCTCCTACAATGAGCAGTTCTTC.

The J gene is TRBJ2-1, the V gene TRBV5-4, with 8 nucleotides matching TRBD2. This CDR3 is 16 amino acids long. Germline CDR1 reads SGHNT; CDR2 reads YYREEE (reference sequence). The ends lost 5 bases at V and 0 bases at J; junction bases unmatched: 7. CDR3 sequence: CASSIKRELSYNEQFF. The CDR3 coding sequence is TGTGCCAGCAGTATCAAGCGGGAGCTCTCCTACAATGAGCAGTTCTTC. Drawing the rest from reference TRBV5-4 and TRBJ2-1, the complete variable domain is ETGVTQSPTHLIKTRGQQVTLRCSSQSGHNTVSWYQQALGQGPQFIFQYYREEENGRGNFPPRFSGLQFPNYSSELNVNALELDDSALYLCASSIKRELSYNEQFFGPGTRLTVL.

The genes are TRBV19 and TRBJ1-1; D is unresolved. V was shortened by 11 bases and J by 0 bases, with 16 bases between the two germline ends. The CDR3 extends over 14 amino acids. Germline V gene sequence: CDR1 LNHDA, CDR2 SQIVND (reference sequence). The CDR3 DNA reads as TGTGCCTGCTACCGGAGTCCCATGAACACTGAAGCTTTCTTT. It is translated as CACYRSPMNTEAFF. The whole variable domain, remainder taken from reference TRBV19 and TRBJ1-1, is DGGITQSPKYLFRKEGQNVTLSCEQNLNHDAMYWYRQDPGQGLRLIYYSQIVNDFQKGDIAEGYSVSREKKESFPLTVTSAQKNPTAFYLCACYRSPMNTEAFFGQGTRLTVV.

Here the CDR3 reads CASSLRDNKNTEAFF. CDR3 in DNA: TGTGCCAGCAGCCTGAGGGACAACAAGAACACTGAAGCTTTCTTT. The chain recombines TRBV4-2 with TRBJ1-1, with D possibly matching TRBD1 (6 bases). Germline loops: CDR1 LGHNA, CDR2 YNFKEQ. The CDR3 is made up of 15 amino acids. Deletions cut 4 bases from V and 1 base from J, with 13 bases between.

This chain connects TRBV5-6 to TRBJ1-2, with 7 bases that match TRBD1. CDR1 is SGHDT, CDR2 YYEEEE, per germline. J lost 3 bases, V lost 4 bases, and 6 bases had no gene match. The CDR3 consists of 14 residues. The DNA of the CDR3 is TGTGCCAGCAGCCTGGGACAGTTATACTATGGCTACACCTTC. Amino acid sequence: CASSLGQLYYGYTF.

As DNA, the CDR3 is TGTGCCACCAACTCAGGCACTAGCCATGAGCAGTTCTTC. Translated, it gives CATNSGTSHEQFF. The J gene is TRBJ2-1, the V gene TRBV24-1; D is perhaps TRBD2 (6 bases). Germline loops: CDR1 KGHDR, CDR2 SFDVKD. The CDR3 spans 13 residues. V lost 8 bases and J 8 bases, leaving 15 bases between the germline ends.

The chain is built from TRBV5-1 and TRBJ2-7, with 11 bases identical to TRBD2. The ends lost 4 bases at V and 2 bases at J; junction bases unmatched: 5. Germline assignment: CDR1 SGHRS and CDR2 YFSETQ. This CDR3 is 15 amino acids long. As DNA, the CDR3 is TGCGCCAGCAGCATATTAGCGGGAGGGCCCTACGAGCAGTACTTC. It translates to CASSILAGGPYEQYF.

The chain has TRBV7-9 and TRBJ1-6; no reliable D call. This CDR3 comprises 13 residues. V was pared by 2 bases and J by 9 bases, with 8 bases between. CDR1 is SEHNR, CDR2 FQNEAQ, per germline (reference sequence). The CDR3 nucleotides read TGTGCCAGCAGCTTAAGTAGAATTTCACCCCTCCACTTT. Its translation is CASSLSRISPLHF.

The chain employs TRBV6-5 and TRBJ1-1, with D possibly TRBD1 on 6 matching bases. Germline CDR1 reads MNHEY; CDR2 reads SVGAGI. V gave up 2 bases and J gave up 2 bases, with 12 bases separating them. CDR3 size: 15 residues. The CDR3 region has the DNA TGTGCCAGCAGTTACAGTGGACAGAGAAACACTGAAGCTTTCTTT. Its protein product is CASSYSGQRNTEAFF.

CDR3 bases: TGTGCCAGCAGTTCAATACAGAATTCACCCCTCCACTTT. This codes for CASSSIQNSPLHF. The chain joins TRBV12-3 or TRBV12-4 to TRBJ1-6; no clear D. Trimming pared 4 bases from V and 7 bases from J, leaving 8 bases between. This CDR3 has 13 amino acids.

This clone occurred once. CDR3 in DNA: TGTGCCAGCAGTTATCGGTGGTCCCCCGGGGTTAGCAATCAGCCCCAGCATTTT. Its translation is CASSYRWSPGVSNQPQHF. This chain uses TRBV27 with TRBJ1-5; D is ambiguous. The CDR3 contains 18 residues. V was pared by 4 bases and J by 0 bases, with 19 bases between. Germline V gene lookup returns CDR1 MNHEY and CDR2 SMNVEV (reference sequence).

This clone came up a few times. The CDR3 here is CASSHGAAGVPPWEAYEQYF. Written as DNA, the CDR3 is TGTGCCAGCAGCCATGGGGCCGCAGGAGTACCCCCCTGGGAAGCCTACGAGCAGTACTTC. J is TRBJ2-7 and V is TRBV6-6; tentatively, D is TRBD1 (5 bases). CDR3 length: 20 residues. Trimming took off 6 bases at V and 2 bases at J, with 32 bases between the two ends. The V gene's germline CDR1 is MNHNY and CDR2 SVGAGI (reference sequence).